This TCR beta chain is from a study of control samples from healthy donors and cancer patients. Libraries were prepared by immunoSEQ multiplex PCR; TCRdb keeps only in-frame clonotypes and omits some of them. Of 90,000 to 110,000 clones detected, about 80% appear once; the ten largest clones hold roughly an eighth. This CDR3 is built from 13 residues. Germline-derived CDR1 and CDR2 are SGDLS and YYNGEE. V was clipped by 3 bases and J by 1 base, with 7 bases between them. The source is a woman in her forties or fifties in good health. The sample comprised blood. J is TRBJ1-1 and V is TRBV9; D is unclear. For the CDR3, the DNA is TGTGCCAGCAGCGGATACGCGAACACTGAAGCTTTCTTT. This gives the protein CASSGYANTEAFF.